This entry lists 2 T cell receptor beta chains sequenced from one sample in a study of OX40 agonist ivuxolimab in advanced cancers. Data came from immunoSEQ multiplex PCR; TCRdb stores just in-frame clones and leaves some out. The sample holds tens of thousands of clones, about 88% seen once. The sequenced sample was CD4+ or CD8+ T cells sorted from blood, obtained in a trial of the OX40 agonist ivuxolimab. These receptors were collected from an adult with an advanced solid tumor such as melanoma, head and neck, liver or kidney cancer.

The rearrangement links TRBV10-3 to TRBJ2-3, with TRBD2 matching over 8 bases. The germline CDR1 and CDR2 sequences are ENHRY and SYGVKD. The ends lost 2 bases at V and 8 bases at J; junction bases unmatched: 6. This CDR3 region has 14 residues. CDR3 protein: CAISEGGLGSTQYF. In DNA, the CDR3 is TGTGCCATCAGTGAGGGGGGACTAGGTAGTACGCAGTATTTT.

This sequence joins TRBV25-1 and TRBJ2-7; 7 bases align to TRBD2. Germline CDR1 MGHDK, CDR2 SYGVNS. The CDR3 has 15 residues. The V and J ends lost 1 base and 4 bases, in that order; junction bases with no gene match: 7. The CDR3 protein is CASSEWGGIGYEQYF. The CDR3 region has the DNA TGTGCCAGCAGTGAATGGGGAGGGATCGGGTACGAGCAGTACTTC.